The T cell receptor beta chain under discussion was sequenced for a study of T cell repertoires in cytomegalovirus infection. The wider study: CMV infection together with matching HLA type was indicated by public TCR beta signatures.

The junction had 9 bases not matched to a gene; V was cut back by 2 bases and J by 2 bases. Per germline, CDR1 MNHEY and CDR2 SVGEGT. The CDR3 consists of 19 residues. Of note for this clonotype: Its antigen remains unknown.

General observations from the study: Dominant in the ex vivo response were TCR beta clonotypes restricted by HLA-C and specific for CMV. Cumulative frequency of public TCR beta families picked out carriers of CMV plus the relevant HLA.

Each CDR3 protein is one row after TCRdb ran MiXCR on the reads. Of 150,000 to 200,000 distinct CDR3 sequences listed, approximately 30% are singletons. The material sequenced was PBMCs. The chain combines TRBV6-2 or TRBV6-3 with TRBJ2-6, with TRBD1 matching over 10 bases. The TCR was taken from a human donor in good health (CMV status not recorded). Some clones in this sample may be carry-over from other donors' samples. Here the CDR3 reads CASSYALGTGVTGANVLTF. Here the CDR3 DNA reads TGTGCCAGCAGTTACGCTCTCGGGACAGGGGTAACTGGGGCCAACGTCCTGACTTTC.